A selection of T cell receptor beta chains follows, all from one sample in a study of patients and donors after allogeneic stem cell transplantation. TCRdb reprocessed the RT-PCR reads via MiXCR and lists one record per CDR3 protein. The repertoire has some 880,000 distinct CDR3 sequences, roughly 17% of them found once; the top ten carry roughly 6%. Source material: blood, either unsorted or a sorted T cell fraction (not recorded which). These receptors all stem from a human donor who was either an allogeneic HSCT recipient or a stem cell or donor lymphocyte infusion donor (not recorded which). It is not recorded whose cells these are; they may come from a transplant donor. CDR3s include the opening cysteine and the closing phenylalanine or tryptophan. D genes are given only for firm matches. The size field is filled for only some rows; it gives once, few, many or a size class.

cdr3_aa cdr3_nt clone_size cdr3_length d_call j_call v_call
CASSSIGQERNTEAFF TGTGCCAGCAGCTCGATAGGACAGGAAAGAAACACTGAAGCTTTCTTT - 16 TRBD1 TRBJ1-1 TRBV7-9
CASSPRQGNVEGGYTF TGTGCCAGCAGCCCTCGACAGGGCAATGTAGAGGGTGGCTACACCTTC few 16 TRBD1 TRBJ1-2 TRBV7-6
CASSLETALNTEAFF TGTGCCAGCAGCTTAGAGACAGCACTGAACACTGAAGCTTTCTTT - 15 - TRBJ1-1 TRBV7-9
CSVVGEGPEAFF TGCAGCGTTGTCGGGGAGGGGCCCGAAGCTTTCTTT - 12 - TRBJ1-1 TRBV29-1
CASSLVLRAEQYF TGTGCCAGCAGCTTAGTGCTGCGGGCCGAGCAGTACTTC few 13 - TRBJ2-7 TRBV11-2
CSAPLQGAPTGELFF TGCAGTGCTCCGCTACAGGGGGCCCCCACCGGGGAGCTGTTTTTT - 15 TRBD1 TRBJ2-2 TRBV20-1
CASSPQTQGQPQHF TGTGCCAGCTCACCACAAACCCAGGGTCAGCCCCAGCATTTT - 14 - TRBJ1-5 TRBV18
CSARGNHPYEQYF TGCAGTGCTAGAGGCAACCACCCCTACGAGCAGTACTTC - 13 - TRBJ2-7 TRBV20-1
CASSHGTPRFYGYTF TGTGCCAGCAGCCATGGGACTCCTAGGTTCTATGGCTACACCTTC few 15 - TRBJ1-2 TRBV9
CASRAREAYGYTF TGTGCCAGTCGAGCCAGGGAAGCCTATGGCTACACCTTC once 13 - TRBJ1-2 TRBV6-6
CASSPDGVIRNQPQHF TGTGCCAGCTCACCAGATGGGGTAATACGCAATCAGCCCCAGCATTTT few 16 - TRBJ1-5 TRBV18
CSAYGTFTYNEQFF TGCAGTGCTTACGGGACTTTCACCTACAATGAGCAGTTCTTC - 14 - TRBJ2-1 TRBV20-1
CSARKTGKGNTEAFF TGCAGTGCTAGGAAGACAGGGAAAGGGAACACTGAAGCTTTCTTT few 15 TRBD1 TRBJ1-1 TRBV20-1
CASSLSVPRGYTF TGTGCCAGCAGTTTAAGCGTCCCGAGGGGCTACACCTTC few 13 - TRBJ1-2 TRBV12-3/TRBV12-4
CALVDIDEQYF TGTGCCTTAGTAGACATCGACGAGCAGTACTTC - 11 - TRBJ2-7 TRBV30
CASAPSGVNTGELFF TGTGCCAGCGCCCCCTCCGGGGTGAACACCGGGGAGCTGTTTTTT few 15 - TRBJ2-2 TRBV25-1
CSARDRRLAGGALDEQFF TGCAGTGCTAGAGATCGGCGACTAGCGGGGGGCGCTTTGGATGAGCAGTTCTTC few 18 TRBD2 TRBJ2-1 TRBV20-1
CASSAFPASSGEQFF TGTGCCAGCAGCGCATTCCCGGCCTCCTCCGGTGAGCAGTTCTTC few 15 - TRBJ2-1 TRBV9
CASSLYWGAYEQYF TGTGCCAGCAGTTTATACTGGGGCGCCTACGAGCAGTACTTC few 14 - TRBJ2-7 TRBV27
CASSQDRGAGGGNEQFF TGTGCCAGCAGCCAAGATCGTGGAGCGGGAGGGGGGAATGAGCAGTTCTTC - 17 TRBD2 TRBJ2-1 TRBV4-2
CSARSPISPSSYNSPLHF TGCAGTGCTAGATCTCCCATCTCCCCCAGCTCCTATAATTCACCCCTCCACTTT few 18 - TRBJ1-6 TRBV20-1
CASSPSGGEPFNQPQHF TGTGCCAGCAGTCCCTCAGGAGGGGAGCCCTTCAATCAGCCCCAGCATTTT few 17 - TRBJ1-5 TRBV6-1
CASSQEESPGGDEQYF TGTGCCAGCAGCCAAGAGGAAAGCCCGGGGGGAGACGAGCAGTACTTC - 16 TRBD2 TRBJ2-7 TRBV4-2
CASSLLPKRGGSDTQYF TGTGCCAGCAGCTTACTTCCCAAGCGGGGGGGCAGCGATACGCAGTATTTT few 17 TRBD2 TRBJ2-3 TRBV7-3
CASSQDRLSSSYNEQFF TGTGCCAGCAGCCAAGATAGACTGTCGAGCTCCTACAATGAGCAGTTCTTC few 17 - TRBJ2-1 TRBV14
CASSLDRGPYGYTF TGTGCCAGCAGCCTTGACCGGGGCCCCTATGGCTACACCTTC few 14 - TRBJ1-2 TRBV3-1
CASSPKGGFYGYTF TGCGCCAGCAGCCCCAAGGGCGGGTTCTATGGCTACACCTTC once 14 - TRBJ1-2 TRBV4-3
CASSLDGSFPYNEQFF TGTGCCAGCAGCTTAGATGGGAGTTTCCCCTACAATGAGCAGTTCTTC - 16 - TRBJ2-1 TRBV7-9
CASSSINRGRDEQYF TGTGCCAGCAGTTCAATCAACCGGGGCCGAGACGAGCAGTACTTC many 15 - TRBJ2-7 TRBV12-3/TRBV12-4
CASSFELGTGYNGYTF TGTGCCAGCAGTTTTGAATTGGGTACAGGGTATAATGGCTACACCTTC many 16 - TRBJ1-2 TRBV12-3/TRBV12-4
CASSKGGTDTQYF TGTGCCAGCAGTAAGGGGGGCACAGATACGCAGTATTTT - 13 - TRBJ2-3 TRBV12-3/TRBV12-4
CASTRHGSGANVLTF TGTGCCAGCACTAGGCACGGATCTGGGGCCAACGTCCTGACTTTC - 15 - TRBJ2-6 TRBV3-1
CASSGTGNTIYF TGTGCCAGCAGTGGTACCGGAAACACCATATATTTT few 12 - TRBJ1-3 TRBV25-1
CASRELAGKPYEQYF TGTGCCAGCAGGGAACTAGCGGGAAAACCCTACGAGCAGTACTTC - 15 TRBD2 TRBJ2-7 TRBV2
CASSALSGYYGYTF TGTGCCAGCAGTGCCCTTTCAGGCTACTATGGCTACACCTTC - 14 - TRBJ1-2 TRBV2
CASSPLGPSTGELFF TGTGCCAGCTCACCATTGGGTCCCTCCACCGGGGAGCTGTTTTTT - 15 - TRBJ2-2 TRBV18
CATSDPAGPGELFF TGTGCCACCAGTGATCCGGCGGGGCCCGGGGAGCTGTTTTTT - 14 - TRBJ2-2 TRBV24-1
CASSLSHGLEQYF TGTGCCAGCAGTTTATCCCACGGGCTCGAGCAGTACTTC few 13 - TRBJ2-7 TRBV27
CASSLRMGRKNTEAFF TGTGCCAGCAGTTTACGGATGGGACGTAAGAACACTGAAGCTTTCTTT - 16 - TRBJ1-1 TRBV27
CASSSSLSYAEAFF TGTGCCAGCAGCTCTAGTCTATCCTACGCTGAAGCTTTCTTT - 14 - TRBJ1-1 TRBV7-9
CASSVSGTGGRNTEAFF TGTGCCAGCAGCGTTTCCGGGACAGGAGGAAGAAACACTGAAGCTTTCTTT - 17 TRBD1 TRBJ1-1 TRBV9
CASRPQVNTGELFF TGTGCCAGCAGACCACAGGTGAACACCGGGGAGCTGTTTTTT - 14 - TRBJ2-2 TRBV12-3/TRBV12-4
CASSQEGGDEAFF TGCGCCAGCAGCCAAGAAGGAGGTGATGAAGCTTTCTTT few 13 - TRBJ1-1 TRBV4-1
CASSASYTYNEQFF TGTGCCAGCAGTGCGTCTTACACCTACAATGAGCAGTTCTTC few 14 - TRBJ2-1 TRBV27
CASSGTKPDRGINEQYF TGTGCCAGCAGCGGTACAAAACCGGACAGGGGGATCAACGAGCAGTACTTC few 17 TRBD1 TRBJ2-7 TRBV5-5
CSARRQAPKDGYTF TGCAGTGCTAGAAGACAGGCCCCAAAGGATGGCTACACCTTC few 14 - TRBJ1-2 TRBV20-1
CASSPVGLAEAFF TGTGCCAGCAGCCCGGTAGGTTTGGCTGAAGCTTTCTTT few 13 - TRBJ1-1 TRBV9
CASIPSVVTDTQYF TGTGCCAGCATCCCTAGCGTGGTCACAGATACGCAGTATTTT few 14 - TRBJ2-3 TRBV12-3/TRBV12-4
CSARPRKGLAGGRDTQYF TGCAGTGCTAGACCGCGTAAAGGACTAGCGGGGGGGAGGGATACGCAGTATTTT few 18 TRBD2 TRBJ2-3 TRBV20-1
CASSQVQGLVGSYEQYF TGCGCCAGCAGCCAGGTCCAGGGACTAGTCGGGTCCTACGAGCAGTACTTC few 17 TRBD2 TRBJ2-7 TRBV4-1
CASSHGGGTSGRGSYNEQFF TGCGCCAGCAGCCATGGCGGGGGGACTAGCGGGAGAGGTTCCTACAATGAGCAGTTCTTC few 20 TRBD2 TRBJ2-1 TRBV4-1
CASSLSIGTYEQYF TGTGCCAGCAGTTTATCGATCGGGACCTACGAGCAGTACTTC few 14 - TRBJ2-7 TRBV27
CASSPPGRRNTEAFF TGTGCCAGCTCACCACCGGGACGGAGGAACACTGAAGCTTTCTTT many 15 - TRBJ1-1 TRBV18
CASSGGQNQPQHF TGTGCCAGCAGCGGTGGACAGAATCAGCCCCAGCATTTT - 13 - TRBJ1-5 TRBV7-2
CASSSTPTSGVPNEQFF TGTGCCAGCAGCTCCACCCCGACTAGCGGGGTACCCAATGAGCAGTTCTTC few 17 TRBD2 TRBJ2-1 TRBV6-2/TRBV6-3
CASSHPPAQRGGFLDTQYF TGTGCCAGCAGCCATCCCCCGGCCCAGCGGGGGGGCTTTTTGGATACGCAGTATTTT - 19 TRBD2 TRBJ2-3 TRBV4-2
CASSPPSSVGYSNQPQHF TGTGCCAGCAGCCCACCTTCATCTGTTGGGTATAGCAATCAGCCCCAGCATTTT - 18 - TRBJ1-5 TRBV11-2